The next 14 T cell receptor beta chains were all read from a single sample in a study of blood T cell repertoires in COVID-19. Sequencing used immunoSEQ multiplex PCR; TCRdb keeps in-frame clones, though not all of them. This repertoire shows tens of thousands of clones, 80% to 90% found once; its top ten account for 5% to 6.5%. The sequenced material came from peripheral blood. These receptors all stem from a man in his fifties with active COVID-19.

There are many counts of this clone. This chain connects TRBV27 to TRBJ2-3; D may be TRBD2 (6 bases). The CDR3 covers 14 residues. Germline V gene sequence: CDR1 MNHEY, CDR2 SMNVEV (reference sequence). The ends were cut back, 4 bases at V and 2 bases at J, with 10 bases in the middle. As DNA, the CDR3 is TGTGCCAGCAGTTCCCGGGGGATCACAGATACGCAGTATTTT. Translation gives CASSSRGITDTQYF.

The genes are TRBV5-6 and TRBJ2-3; 11 bases align to TRBD2. The germline V gene encodes CDR1 SGHDT and CDR2 YYEEEE. This CDR3 is built from 16 residues. J lost 3 bases, V lost 0 bases, and 3 bases had no gene match. Here the CDR3 reads CASSLERTSGTDTQYF. DNA of the CDR3: TGTGCCAGCAGCTTGGAAAGGACTAGCGGGACAGATACGCAGTATTTT.

J is TRBJ1-1 and V is TRBV5-1, with D perhaps matching TRBD1 (6 bases). Germline V gene data show CDR1 as SGHRS and CDR2 as YFSETQ. The CDR3 runs 16 residues. V was clipped by 0 bases and J by 0 bases, with 12 bases between them. The CDR3 nucleotides are TGCGCCAGCAGCTTGGGGCACAGGGCCCTGAACACTGAAGCTTTCTTT. Translation: CASSLGHRALNTEAFF.

CDR3 nucleotides: TGTGCCAGCAGCTTGGACCGAGGAAGGGAGACCCAGTACTTC. This encodes CASSLDRGRETQYF. The genes are TRBV5-8 and TRBJ2-5; D is unresolved. The ends were cut back, 0 bases at V and 5 bases at J, with 11 bases in the middle. The CDR3 loop spans 14 amino acids. In germline, CDR1 is SGHTS, CDR2 YDEGEE.

The gene calls are TRBV28 and TRBJ2-7, with TRBD1 identical over 8 bases. Germline lookup yields CDR1 MDHEN and CDR2 SYDVKM. The CDR3 consists of 14 residues. The V gene end was trimmed by 5 bases and the J gene end by 4 bases; junction bases not matched to a gene: 7. CDR3 nucleotide sequence: TGTGCCAGCAGTACCAGACAGGGGCTTTACGAGCAGTACTTC. Its translation is CASSTRQGLYEQYF.

This rearrangement joins TRBV4-2 to TRBJ2-7; 7 bases fit TRBD2. Germline CDR1 and CDR2: LGHNA and YNFKEQ. This CDR3 has 15 residues. V was clipped by 0 bases and J by 2 bases; unmatched bases: 4. CDR3 residues: CASSQEERGPYEQYF. DNA for the CDR3: TGTGCCAGCAGCCAAGAGGAGCGGGGCCCCTACGAGCAGTACTTC.

As for this clone: Other DNA sequences within the sample encode an identical CDR3. The chain combines TRBV3-1 (or the pseudogene TRBV3-2) with TRBJ1-1; 7 bases agree with TRBD1. Germline V lookup: CDR1 LGHDT, CDR2 YNNKEL (reference sequence). After removal of 4 bases from V and 0 bases from J, the junction contained 5 bases not matched to a gene. The CDR3 contains 15 residues. The CDR3 DNA reads TGTGCCAGCAGCCGGGGACAGCCGTTGAACACTGAAGCTTTCTTT. As protein: CASSRGQPLNTEAFF.

The CDR3 loop is CASSSDQGNTEAFF. CDR3 coding DNA: TGTGCCAGCTCGTCGGACCAGGGGAACACTGAAGCTTTCTTT. V gene TRBV18 combines with J gene TRBJ1-1; tentative D call: TRBD1 (5 bases). This CDR3 is 14 amino acids long. V lost 6 bases and J 1 base, leaving 12 bases between the germline ends. CDR1 is KGHSH and CDR2 is LQKENI in the germline V gene.

V gene TRBV11-3 combines with J gene TRBJ2-7; 7 bases are shared with TRBD1. V shed 4 bases, J shed 7 bases, and the junction held 13 bases outside the gene matches. Germline V gene data show CDR1 as SGHNT and CDR2 as YENEEA. The CDR3 consists of 15 residues. CDR3 nucleotides: TGTGCCAGCAGCTCCCGACAGGGTTCTGGAATGGAGCAGTACTTC. Its translation: CASSSRQGSGMEQYF. Full variable domain (rest looked up from reference TRBV11-3 and TRBJ2-7): EAGVVQSPRYKIIEKKQPVAFWCNPISGHNTLYWYLQNLGQGPELLIRYENEEAVDDSQLPKDRFSAERLKGVDSTLKIQPAELGDSAVYLCASSSRQGSGMEQYFGPGTRLTVT.

The genes are TRBV7-2 and TRBJ2-5; 7 bases are shared with TRBD2. The V gene end was trimmed by 5 bases and the J gene end by 5 bases; junction bases not matched to a gene: 17. Germline V lookup: CDR1 SGHTA, CDR2 FQGNSA. The CDR3 has 17 amino acids. This chain's CDR3 is CASSPNLLAVKGETQYF. In DNA form, the CDR3 reads TGTGCCAGCAGCCCGAACCTCCTAGCGGTTAAGGGGGAGACCCAGTACTTC.

The chain joins TRBV5-5 to TRBJ1-6, with 7 nucleotides matching TRBD1. There are 15 residues in the CDR3. The V gene's germline CDR1 is SGHKS and CDR2 YYEKEE (reference sequence). V trimming: 0 bases; J trimming: 9 bases; junction bases outside the gene matches: 6. The CDR3 coding sequence is TGTGCCAGCAGCTTGGAGGAGGGGGCGCGTTCACCCCTCCACTTT. Amino acids: CASSLEEGARSPLHF. Full variable domain (remainder filled in from reference TRBV5-5 and TRBJ1-6): DAGVTQSPTHLIKTRGQQVTLRCSPISGHKSVSWYQQVLGQGPQFIFQYYEKEERGRGNFPDRFSARQFPNYSSELNVNALLLGDSALYLCASSLEEGARSPLHFGNGTRLTVT.

The chain employs TRBV27 and TRBJ2-5, with 12 bases identical to TRBD2. This CDR3 is 15 amino acids long. The J segment lost 3 bases and the V segment lost 6 bases, leaving 5 bases of the junction unmatched. Germline assignment: CDR1 MNHEY and CDR2 SMNVEV (reference sequence). CDR3 nucleotides: TGTGCCAGCAGCACTCTAGCGGGAGGGGAAGAGACCCAGTACTTC. This translates into CASSTLAGGEETQYF.

V gene TRBV30 combines with J gene TRBJ2-1; 13 bases line up with TRBD2. The CDR3 consists of 16 residues. CDR1 and CDR2 (germline): GTSNPN, SVGIG (reference sequence). V trimming: 3 bases; J trimming: 9 bases; junction bases outside the gene matches: 11. The CDR3 region has the DNA TGTGCCTGGAGCGGACTAGCGGGAGTTGTGAGAGGTGAGCAGTTCTTC. It yields the protein CAWSGLAGVVRGEQFF. The complete variable domain, with remaining parts taken from reference TRBV30 and TRBJ2-1, reads SQTIHQWPATLVQPVGSPLSLECTVEGTSNPNLYWYRQAAGRGLQLLFYSVGIGQISSEVPQNLSASRPQDRQFILSSKKLLLSDSGFYLCAWSGLAGVVRGEQFFGPGTRLTVL.

The chain combines TRBV19 with TRBJ2-1, with D unresolved. The CDR3 is 14 residues long. The germline gives CDR1 LNHDA, CDR2 SQIVND (reference sequence). Trimming pared 3 bases from V and 10 bases from J, leaving 16 bases between. The CDR3 DNA reads TGTGCCAGTAGTATTCTGCCCACGGGTTCGGAGCAGTTCTTC. Its protein is CASSILPTGSEQFF.